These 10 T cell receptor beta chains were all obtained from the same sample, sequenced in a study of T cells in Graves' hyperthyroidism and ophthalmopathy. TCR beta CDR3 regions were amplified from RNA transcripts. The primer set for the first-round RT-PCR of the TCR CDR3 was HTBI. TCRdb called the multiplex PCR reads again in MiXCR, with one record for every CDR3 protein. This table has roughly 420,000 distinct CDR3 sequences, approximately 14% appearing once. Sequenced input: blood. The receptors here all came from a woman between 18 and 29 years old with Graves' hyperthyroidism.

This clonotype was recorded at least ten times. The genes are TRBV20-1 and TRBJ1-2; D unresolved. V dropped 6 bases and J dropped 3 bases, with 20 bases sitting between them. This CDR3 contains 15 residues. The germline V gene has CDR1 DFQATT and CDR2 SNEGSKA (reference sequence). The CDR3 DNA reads TGCAGTGCCCAGCCTGTCGGTCGTGATCACTATGGCTACACCTTC. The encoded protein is CSAQPVGRDHYGYTF.

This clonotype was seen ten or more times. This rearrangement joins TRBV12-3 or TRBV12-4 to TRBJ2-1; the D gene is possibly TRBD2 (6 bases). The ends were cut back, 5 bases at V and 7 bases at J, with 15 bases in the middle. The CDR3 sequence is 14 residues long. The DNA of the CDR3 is TGTGCCAGCAGTGGCATAGCGGTAGGGAATGAGCAGTTCTTC. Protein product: CASSGIAVGNEQFF.

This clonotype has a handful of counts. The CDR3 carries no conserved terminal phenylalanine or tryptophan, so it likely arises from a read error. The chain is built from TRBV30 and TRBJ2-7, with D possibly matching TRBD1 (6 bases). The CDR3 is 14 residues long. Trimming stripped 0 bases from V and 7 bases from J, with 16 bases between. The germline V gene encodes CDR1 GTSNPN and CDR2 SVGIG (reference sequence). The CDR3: CAWSVDWGLEEQYL. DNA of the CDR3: TGTGCCTGGAGTGTAGATTGGGGGCTGGAGGAGCAGTACCTC.

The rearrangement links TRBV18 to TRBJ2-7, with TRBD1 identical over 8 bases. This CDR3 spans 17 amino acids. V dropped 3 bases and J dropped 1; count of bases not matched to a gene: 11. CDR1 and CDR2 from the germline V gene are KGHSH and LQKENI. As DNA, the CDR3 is TGTGCCAGCTCACCCAGGGGAGCAGGGGGCGGATCCTACGAGCAGTACTTC. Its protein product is CASSPRGAGGGSYEQYF.

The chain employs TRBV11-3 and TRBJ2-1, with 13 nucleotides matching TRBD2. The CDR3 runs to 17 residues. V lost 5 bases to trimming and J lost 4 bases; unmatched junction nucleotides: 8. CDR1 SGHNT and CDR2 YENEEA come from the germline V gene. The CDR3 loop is CASSPRLAGGQYNEQFF. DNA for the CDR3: TGTGCCAGCAGCCCCCGACTAGCGGGGGGCCAATACAATGAGCAGTTCTTC.

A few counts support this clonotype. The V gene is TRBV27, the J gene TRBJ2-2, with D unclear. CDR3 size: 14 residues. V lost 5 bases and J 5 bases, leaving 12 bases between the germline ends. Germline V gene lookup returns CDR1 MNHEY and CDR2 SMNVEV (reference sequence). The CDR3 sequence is CASSLWAGTGELFF. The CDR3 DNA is TGTGCCAGCAGTCTGTGGGCCGGAACCGGGGAGCTGTTTTTT.

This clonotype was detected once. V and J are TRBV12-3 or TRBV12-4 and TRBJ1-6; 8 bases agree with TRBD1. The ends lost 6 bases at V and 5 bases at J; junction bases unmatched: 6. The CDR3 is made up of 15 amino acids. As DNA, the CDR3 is TGTGCCAGCAGAGGACAGGGCGGAGATAATTCACCCCTCCACTTT. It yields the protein CASRGQGGDNSPLHF.

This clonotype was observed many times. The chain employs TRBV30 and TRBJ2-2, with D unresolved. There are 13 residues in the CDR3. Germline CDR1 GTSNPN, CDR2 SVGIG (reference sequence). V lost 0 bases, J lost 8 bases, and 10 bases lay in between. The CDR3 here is CAWSVLIGGELFF. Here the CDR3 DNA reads TGTGCCTGGAGTGTTTTGATCGGTGGGGAGCTGTTTTTT.

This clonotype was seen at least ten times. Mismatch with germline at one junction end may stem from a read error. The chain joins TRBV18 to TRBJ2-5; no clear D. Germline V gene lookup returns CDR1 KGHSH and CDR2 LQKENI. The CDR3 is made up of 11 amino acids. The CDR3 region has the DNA TGTACCAGCTCATCGGGAGAGACCCAGTACTTC. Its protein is CTSSSGETQYF.

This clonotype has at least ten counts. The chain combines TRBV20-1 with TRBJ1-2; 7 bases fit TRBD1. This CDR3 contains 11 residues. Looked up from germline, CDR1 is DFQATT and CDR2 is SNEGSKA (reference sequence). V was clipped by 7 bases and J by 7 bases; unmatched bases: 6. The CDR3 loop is CSVEGARGYTF. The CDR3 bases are TGCAGTGTTGAGGGGGCGCGTGGCTACACCTTC.